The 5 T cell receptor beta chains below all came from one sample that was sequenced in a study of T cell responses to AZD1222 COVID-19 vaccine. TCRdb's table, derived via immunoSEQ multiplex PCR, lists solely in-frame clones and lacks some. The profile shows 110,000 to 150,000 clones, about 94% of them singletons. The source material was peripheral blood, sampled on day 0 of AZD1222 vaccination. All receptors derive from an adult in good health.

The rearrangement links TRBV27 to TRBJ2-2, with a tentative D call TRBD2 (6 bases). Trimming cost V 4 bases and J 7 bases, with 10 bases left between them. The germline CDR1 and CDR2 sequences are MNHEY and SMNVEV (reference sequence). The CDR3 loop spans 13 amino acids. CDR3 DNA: TGTGCCAGCAGTTCCCGGGGACTCGGGGAGCTGTTTTTT. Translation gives CASSSRGLGELFF.

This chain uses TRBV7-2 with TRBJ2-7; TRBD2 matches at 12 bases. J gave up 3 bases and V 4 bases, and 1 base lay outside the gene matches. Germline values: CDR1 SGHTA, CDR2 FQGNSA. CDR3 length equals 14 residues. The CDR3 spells CASSWTSGDYEQYF. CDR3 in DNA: TGTGCCAGCAGCTGGACTAGCGGGGACTACGAGCAGTACTTC.

The CDR3 loop reads CASSGPGTTSGQYF. The DNA of the CDR3 is TGTGCCAGCAGCGGACCCGGGACGACGTCAGGGCAGTATTTT. This chain links TRBV9 with TRBJ2-3; D possibly matches TRBD1 or TRBD2 (5 bases each). Trimming left V 3 bases short and J 11 bases short, with 19 bases between. Germline loops: CDR1 SGDLS, CDR2 YYNGEE. The CDR3 extends over 14 amino acids.

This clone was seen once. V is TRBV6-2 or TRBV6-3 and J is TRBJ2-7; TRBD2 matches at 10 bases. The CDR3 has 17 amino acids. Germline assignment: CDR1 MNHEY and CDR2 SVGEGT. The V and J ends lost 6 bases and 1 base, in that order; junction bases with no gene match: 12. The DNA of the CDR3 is TGTGCCAGCAGCTCCCCGGTCCGGACTAGCGGTTCCTACGAGCAGTACTTC. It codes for CASSSPVRTSGSYEQYF.

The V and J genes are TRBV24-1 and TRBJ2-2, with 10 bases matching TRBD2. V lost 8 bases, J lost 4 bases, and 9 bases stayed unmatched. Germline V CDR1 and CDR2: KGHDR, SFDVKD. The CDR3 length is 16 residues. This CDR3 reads CATKEAAGGTTGELFF. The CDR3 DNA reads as TGTGCCACCAAGGAGGCAGCGGGAGGGACCACCGGGGAGCTGTTTTTT.